The clone carrying this T cell receptor beta chain was seen a few times. Every donor contributed about 10 milliliters of peripheral blood by blood draw. A second PCR of roughly 6 to 12 cycles used a sample-barcoded 5' primer and a J-beta primer mix. Using its own MiXCR run on the 5' RACE reads, TCRdb lists one record per CDR3 protein. Of some 730,000 distinct CDR3 sequences detected, approximately 21% appear once; the ten largest clones hold under 25%. These data originate in a study of blood T cells in healthy people across ages. V lost 4 bases to trimming and J lost 1 base; unmatched junction nucleotides: 7. The CDR3 extends over 16 amino acids.

The sequence was obtained from a man aged 70-80 years in good health. The sample taken for sequencing was blood. The chain couples TRBV12-3 or TRBV12-4 to TRBJ1-1; 9 nucleotides line up with TRBD1. In DNA, the CDR3 is TGTGCCAGCAGTTCACTGCTGGGACAGGGGAACACTGAAGCTTTCTTT. Translating it yields CASSSLLGQGNTEAFF.